These 22 T cell receptor beta chains originate from one sample sequenced in a study of control samples from healthy donors and cancer patients. This table comes from immunoSEQ multiplex PCR, and its TCRdb copy is limited to in-frame clones, with some not included. Of about 160,000 clones in the sample, 93% are singletons; the top ten hold about 5.8%. Sequencing used blood. Receptors originate from a man between 18 and 35 years old in good health.

This clone was recorded only once. The CDR3 sequence is CASSQESGANVLTF. The CDR3 DNA reads as TGTGCCAGCAGCCAGGAATCTGGGGCCAACGTCCTGACTTTC. J is TRBJ2-6 and V is TRBV14; D not resolved. Germline CDR1 reads SGHDN; CDR2 reads FVKESK. V gave up 3 bases and J gave up 1 base, with 4 bases separating them. The CDR3 is 14 residues long.

V and J are TRBV9 and TRBJ1-1; D call uncertain. Germline V gives CDR1 SGDLS, CDR2 YYNGEE. V lost 2 bases and J 4 bases, leaving 12 bases between the germline ends. This CDR3 has 14 amino acids. This chain's CDR3 is CASSVQAAGTEAFF. The CDR3 bases are TGTGCCAGCAGCGTGCAGGCCGCGGGCACTGAAGCTTTCTTT. The full variable domain, with the rest looked up from reference TRBV9 and TRBJ1-1, is DSGVTQTPKHLITATGQRVTLRCSPRSGDLSVYWYQQSLDQGLQFLIQYYNGEERAKGNILERFSAQQFPDLHSELNLSSLELGDSALYFCASSVQAAGTEAFFGQGTRLTVV.

J is TRBJ1-1 and V is TRBV5-5, with 7 bases fitting TRBD1. The CDR3 is 15 residues long. Trimming cost V 1 base and J 8 bases; bases outside gene matches: 11. CDR1 is SGHKS, CDR2 YYEKEE, per germline (reference sequence). This chain's CDR3 is CASSLTDRVRGEAFF. CDR3 sequence (DNA): TGTGCCAGCAGCTTGACCGACAGGGTTAGGGGCGAAGCTTTCTTT.

The chain links TRBV3-1 (or the pseudogene TRBV3-2) to TRBJ2-7; 9 bases line up with TRBD2. The CDR3 extends over 17 amino acids. Trimming cost V 1 base and J 2 bases; bases outside gene matches: 9. CDR1 is LGHDT and CDR2 is YNNKEL in the germline V gene (reference sequence). This chain's CDR3 is CASSQGWLAGPTYEQYF. Written as DNA, the CDR3 is TGTGCCAGCAGCCAAGGGTGGCTAGCGGGACCAACCTACGAGCAGTACTTC.

The V gene is TRBV5-1, the J gene TRBJ2-1; D uncertain. CDR1 SGHRS and CDR2 YFSETQ come from the germline V gene. Trimming took 0 bases from V and 1 from J, leaving 11 bases between them. The CDR3 spans 16 residues. As DNA, the CDR3 is TGCGCCAGCAGCTTGGTGGTGGGAAGGTCCTACAATGAGCAGTTCTTC. Translated: CASSLVVGRSYNEQFF. The whole variable domain, remainder taken from reference TRBV5-1 and TRBJ2-1, is KAGVTQTPRYLIKTRGQQVTLSCSPISGHRSVSWYQQTPGQGLQFLFEYFSETQRNKGNFPGRFSGRQFSNSRSEMNVSTLELGDSALYLCASSLVVGRSYNEQFFGPGTRLTVL.

The genes are TRBV10-3 and TRBJ1-3; 7 nucleotides align to TRBD1. This CDR3 has 13 residues. The V gene end was trimmed by 4 bases and the J gene end by 3 bases; junction bases not matched to a gene: 0. Germline CDR1 and CDR2: ENHRY and SYGVKD. This CDR3 is CAISGQGGNTIYF. CDR3 DNA: TGTGCCATCAGTGGACAGGGTGGAAACACCATATATTTT.

The chain combines TRBV7-9 with TRBJ2-1; 7 bases are a match to TRBD1. The CDR3 consists of 12 residues. Germline-derived CDR1 and CDR2 are SEHNR and FQNEAQ (reference sequence). Unmatched junction bases numbered 3, after V lost 6 bases and J lost 7 bases. The CDR3 loop is CASSPGGNEQFF. The CDR3 region has the DNA TGTGCCAGCAGTCCAGGGGGAAATGAGCAGTTCTTC.

This chain connects TRBV28 to TRBJ1-3; 10 bases align to TRBD1. J gave up 4 bases and V 6 bases, and 6 bases lay outside the gene matches. There are 15 residues in the CDR3. The germline CDR1 and CDR2 sequences are MDHEN and SYDVKM. Written as DNA, the CDR3 is TGTGCCAGCAGGACCGGGACAGGGGCCGGAAACACCATATATTTT. Its translation: CASRTGTGAGNTIYF.

CDR3 in amino acids: CASSLGLGGGRAFDTQYF. Here the CDR3 DNA reads TGTGCCAGCAGCTTAGGTCTAGGCGGCGGGAGGGCCTTCGATACGCAGTATTTT. The V and J genes are TRBV11-2 and TRBJ2-3; 9 nucleotides match TRBD2. Germline V lookup: CDR1 SGHAT, CDR2 FQNNGV. The CDR3 contains 18 residues. The V gene end was trimmed by 1 base and the J gene end by 6 bases; junction bases not matched to a gene: 14.

The V call is TRBV7-2, the J call TRBJ1-1; D gene unclear. The length of the CDR3 is 13 residues. The V end lost 5 bases, the J end lost 3 bases, and 10 bases lay between the germline ends. The V gene's germline CDR1 is SGHTA and CDR2 FQGNSA. CDR3 DNA sequence: TGTGCCAGCAGCATAAACAGAGACACTGAAGCTTTCTTT. The encoded protein is CASSINRDTEAFF.

The rearrangement uses TRBV19 and TRBJ1-1, with D uncertain. Germline lookup yields CDR1 LNHDA and CDR2 SQIVND (reference sequence). Deletions cut 5 bases from V and 3 bases from J, with 4 bases between. CDR3 length: 11 amino acids. CDR3 region: CASSAYTEAFF. The CDR3 DNA is TGTGCCAGTAGTGCTTACACTGAAGCTTTCTTT.

The rearrangement uses TRBV7-2 and TRBJ2-2; 14 positions agree with TRBD2. CDR3 length: 18 residues. Per germline, CDR1 SGHTA and CDR2 FQGNSA. With 2 bases clipped from V and 2 bases from J, the junction kept 4 bases outside the gene matches. The CDR3 sequence: CASSLRLAGGSNTGELFF. The CDR3 DNA reads as TGTGCCAGCAGCTTAAGACTAGCGGGAGGGAGCAACACCGGGGAGCTGTTTTTT. The whole variable domain, remainder taken from reference TRBV7-2 and TRBJ2-2, is GAGVSQSPSNKVTEKGKDVELRCDPISGHTALYWYRQSLGQGLEFLIYFQGNSAPDKSGLPSDRFSAERTGGSVSTLTIQRTQQEDSAVYLCASSLRLAGGSNTGELFFGEGSRLTVL.

A single count supports this clone. The V and J genes are TRBV20-1 and TRBJ1-2; a weak D match, TRBD1 (5 bases). Germline V gene lookup returns CDR1 DFQATT and CDR2 SNEGSKA (reference sequence). The germline V and J ends were trimmed by 8 bases and 7 bases, with 14 bases remaining between them. The CDR3 extends over 11 amino acids. The CDR3 DNA reads as TGCAGTTCCCAGTGGGGGACTGGCTACACCTTC. It is translated as CSSQWGTGYTF.

This clone has just one count. This chain connects TRBV4-3 to TRBJ2-2; tentative D call: TRBD1 (6 bases). V dropped 4 bases and J dropped 3 bases, with 15 bases sitting between them. This CDR3 region has 16 residues. CDR1 and CDR2 (germline): LGHNA, YSLEER. As DNA, the CDR3 is TGCGCCAGCAGCCCCGGCAGGGGCTATGACACCGGGGAGCTGTTTTTT. Translated, it gives CASSPGRGYDTGELFF.

V is TRBV5-1 and J is TRBJ2-1; 9 nucleotides line up with TRBD1. This CDR3 has 15 amino acids. Germline assignment: CDR1 SGHRS and CDR2 YFSETQ. V trimming: 0 bases; J trimming: 6 bases; junction bases outside the gene matches: 4. CDR3 nucleotides: TGCGCCAGCAGCTTGGGGACAGGGGCGGGCAATGAGCAGTTCTTC. Protein sequence: CASSLGTGAGNEQFF.

This clone was found once. The V gene is TRBV20-1, the J gene TRBJ1-1; D is possibly TRBD1 (6 bases). The CDR3 runs to 11 residues. Germline V gene data show CDR1 as DFQATT and CDR2 as SNEGSKA (reference sequence). V dropped 5 bases and J dropped 5 bases, with 9 bases sitting between them. CDR3 region: CSAQRGTEAFF. CDR3 DNA: TGCAGTGCTCAGAGGGGGACTGAAGCTTTCTTT.

This clone has just a few counts. This sequence joins TRBV9 and TRBJ2-3, with no clear D. Germline V lookup: CDR1 SGDLS, CDR2 YYNGEE. CDR3 length: 12 amino acids. The ends were cut back, 4 bases at V and 6 bases at J, with 9 bases in the middle. The CDR3 nucleotides are TGTGCCAGCAGCCCGAGGCGGGATACGCAGTATTTT. This codes for CASSPRRDTQYF.

A note on this clone: At one boundary the junction diverges from the germline segment, which might be a read error. V and J are TRBV7-7 and TRBJ2-5, with 8 nucleotides matching TRBD1. Germline CDR1 and CDR2: SSHAT and FNYEAQ (reference sequence). The CDR3 totals 15 residues. The CDR3 region is CASSLGTGTQETQYF. CDR3 in DNA: TGTGCTAGCAGCTTAGGGACAGGAACCCAAGAGACCCAGTACTTC.

This chain uses TRBV7-8 with TRBJ1-2; TRBD1 is a possible D gene (6 bases). Germline-derived CDR1 and CDR2 are SGHVS and FQNEAQ. Between the trimmed V and J ends, which lost 4 bases and 6 bases, there was a span of 15 bases. This CDR3 has 14 amino acids. The CDR3 loop is CASSSDRNSHGYTF. CDR3 nucleotides: TGTGCCAGCAGCTCGGACAGAAACAGCCATGGCTACACCTTC.

The chain has TRBV4-3 and TRBJ2-1, with 10 nucleotides matching TRBD2. J lost 4 bases, V lost 4 bases, and 13 bases had no gene match. The CDR3 consists of 18 residues. The germline gives CDR1 LGHNA, CDR2 YSLEER. Here the CDR3 reads CASSLLGTSAWSYNEQFF. The CDR3 DNA sequence: TGCGCCAGCAGCCTCCTTGGGACTAGCGCCTGGAGTTACAATGAGCAGTTCTTC.

The rearrangement joins TRBV7-8 to TRBJ1-3, with a weak D call TRBD1 (6 bases). Per the germline V gene, CDR1 is SGHVS and CDR2 is FQNEAQ. This CDR3 is built from 16 residues. The V end was cut by 5 bases, the J end by 2 bases, with 16 bases between. The CDR3 DNA reads as TGTGCCAGCAGCCTCATGCCAGGGGCCACTGGAAACACCATATATTTT. This codes for CASSLMPGATGNTIYF.

The sample holds one count of this clone. V gene TRBV12-3 or TRBV12-4 combines with J gene TRBJ1-2; maybe TRBD1 (5 bases). V shed 3 bases and J shed 7 bases, with 12 bases lying between them. The CDR3 is made up of 13 amino acids. The chain's CDR3 is CASSLRGVGGYTF. The CDR3 DNA reads as TGTGCCAGCAGTTTGAGGGGCGTGGGTGGCTACACCTTC.